Presented here are 17 T cell receptor beta chains from one specimen sequenced in a study of blood T cell repertoires in COVID-19. The data were produced by immunoSEQ multiplex PCR, yet TCRdb's version contains in-frame clones alone and is incomplete. The sample yields roughly 330,000 clones, around 87% seen once. Sequencing was done on a sample of PBMCs or T cells enriched from blood (not recorded which). These receptors all come from a woman aged 30 to 39 who had recovered from COVID-19.

In its sample, this clone was seen once. This sample includes further DNA sequences coding for the same CDR3. J is TRBJ2-3 and V is TRBV18; no clear D gene. Trimming shortened V by 3 bases and J by 0 bases, and 7 bases separated the two germline ends. Germline-derived CDR1 and CDR2 are KGHSH and LQKENI. The CDR3 consists of 14 residues. The CDR3 bases are TGTGCCAGCTCACCGGCACCGAGCACAGATACGCAGTATTTT. It encodes CASSPAPSTDTQYF.

The gene calls are TRBV6-5 and TRBJ1-5; TRBD1 matches 10 bases. Trimming took 8 bases from V and 7 from J; bases not matched to a gene: 11. Germline V CDR1 and CDR2: MNHEY, SVGAGI. The CDR3 spans 15 residues. The CDR3 nucleotides are TGTGCCAGCGCACCCCGGGACAGGGGATACCAGCCCCAGCATTTT. Its protein product is CASAPRDRGYQPQHF.

The rearrangement links TRBV2 to TRBJ2-1; D is possibly TRBD1 (5 bases). V lost 4 bases to trimming and J lost 8 bases, with 9 bases between them. Germline loops: CDR1 SNHLY, CDR2 FYNNEI. The CDR3 is 12 amino acids. CDR3 DNA sequence: TGTGCCAGCAGTGGATGGGGCGATGAGCAGTTCTTC. It translates to CASSGWGDEQFF.

The CDR3 sequence is CASRHRARELFF. CDR3 nucleotide sequence: TGTGCCAGTCGCCACAGGGCGAGGGAGCTGTTTTTT. The chain uses TRBV19 and TRBJ2-2; TRBD1 is a possible D gene (6 bases). The CDR3 has 12 amino acids. V was cut by 8 bases and J by 9 bases, with 13 bases left in between. Germline V gene data show CDR1 as LNHDA and CDR2 as SQIVND (reference sequence).

Remarks on this clone: This CDR3 is also generated by other DNA sequences in the sample. The chain combines TRBV4-2 with TRBJ1-2; 12 bases are shared with TRBD1. V shed 0 bases, J shed 8 bases, and the junction held 4 bases outside the gene matches. This CDR3 region has 15 residues. The germline V gene encodes CDR1 LGHNA and CDR2 YNFKEQ. The CDR3 coding sequence is TGTGCCAGCAGCCAAGATAGGGACAGGGGGCAGGGCTACACCTTC. This encodes CASSQDRDRGQGYTF.

The chain is built from TRBV4-1 and TRBJ2-2; D ambiguous. The CDR3 has 17 amino acids. The germline gives CDR1 MGHRA, CDR2 YSYEKL. V dropped 0 bases and J dropped 6 bases, with 17 bases sitting between them. CDR3 protein: CASSQDYRPNAPGELFF. CDR3 nucleotide sequence: TGCGCCAGCAGCCAAGACTACCGCCCCAATGCGCCCGGGGAGCTGTTTTTT.

The CDR3 nucleotides are TGTGCCAGCAGCTTTGTCCTAGCGGGGGGGCCGGATGAGCAGTTCTTC. It encodes CASSFVLAGGPDEQFF. The chain recombines TRBV7-9 with TRBJ2-1; 12 bases are a match to TRBD2. CDR3 length: 16 amino acids. Germline CDR1 and CDR2: SEHNR and FQNEAQ (reference sequence). J gave up 8 bases and V 3 bases, and 8 bases lay outside the gene matches.

This chain uses TRBV6-2 or TRBV6-3 with TRBJ2-7; perhaps TRBD1 as D (6 bases). V was trimmed by 4 bases and J by 4 bases, leaving 8 bases between them. CDR3 length: 12 residues. CDR1 is MNHEY and CDR2 is SVGEGT in the germline V gene. The CDR3 DNA is TGTGCCAGCAGTTTGGACAGATACGAGCAGTACTTC. Encoded protein: CASSLDRYEQYF.

The rearrangement uses TRBV28 and TRBJ2-7; 9 bases line up with TRBD1. This CDR3 is built from 17 residues. Germline CDR1 and CDR2: MDHEN and SYDVKM. J gave up 0 bases and V 5 bases, and 11 bases lay outside the gene matches. CDR3 in amino acids: CASSVPPGTGSSYEQYF. The CDR3 DNA sequence: TGTGCCAGCAGTGTCCCTCCCGGGACAGGGAGCTCCTACGAGCAGTACTTC. Complete variable domain (other parts from reference TRBV28 and TRBJ2-7): DVKVTQSSRYLVKRTGEKVFLECVQDMDHENMFWYRQDPGLGLRLIYFSYDVKMKEKGDIPEGYSVSREKKERFSLILESASTNQTSMYLCASSVPPGTGSSYEQYFGPGTRLTVT.

This clone has more than one count but fewer than ten. The chain recombines TRBV6-5 with TRBJ1-2; D is ambiguous. The CDR3 sequence is 10 residues long. With 10 bases removed from V and 6 bases from J, the gap between germline ends came to 9 bases. Germline CDR1 MNHEY, CDR2 SVGAGI. CDR3 in amino acids: CATSRNGYTF. DNA for the CDR3: TGTGCCACCAGCAGGAATGGCTACACCTTC.

The chain carries TRBV18 and TRBJ2-7, with D uncertain. The CDR3 consists of 12 residues. From germline, CDR1 is KGHSH and CDR2 LQKENI. Trimming removed 2 bases from V and 6 bases from J, with 8 bases in between. The CDR3 region is CASSPLGAEQYF. In DNA, the CDR3 is TGTGCCAGCTCACCATTGGGCGCCGAGCAGTACTTC.

Comment on this clone: In the same sample, other DNA sequences code for this CDR3. The V and J genes are TRBV4-2 and TRBJ2-7; TRBD2 might be the D (5 bases). The CDR3 runs 14 residues. The germline V gene has CDR1 LGHNA and CDR2 YNFKEQ. V dropped 1 base and J dropped 6 bases, with 13 bases sitting between them. As DNA, the CDR3 is TGTGCCAGCAGCCAAGGGGGAGAGGCACGCGAGCAGTACTTC. Encoded protein: CASSQGGEAREQYF.

This rearrangement joins TRBV9 to TRBJ2-1; D might be TRBD1 (5 bases). The CDR3 contains 14 residues. Germline-derived CDR1 and CDR2 are SGDLS and YYNGEE. The V gene lost 1 base and the J gene lost 1 base, with 6 bases spanning the gap. The CDR3 loop is CASSVKGSYNEQFF. The CDR3 coding sequence is TGTGCCAGCAGCGTAAAGGGGTCCTACAATGAGCAGTTCTTC.

This chain connects TRBV3-1 (or the pseudogene TRBV3-2) to TRBJ2-3, with TRBD1 matching over 7 bases. The length of the CDR3 is 13 residues. CDR1 and CDR2 from the germline V gene are LGHDT and YNNKEL (reference sequence). J gave up 3 bases and V 7 bases, and 4 bases lay outside the gene matches. CDR3 bases: TGTGCCAGCAAGCAGGGGGTTACAGATACGCAGTATTTT. As protein: CASKQGVTDTQYF.

The chain combines TRBV6-5 with TRBJ2-2; 7 nucleotides agree with TRBD1. The CDR3 is 15 residues long. V was pared by 8 bases and J by 2 bases, with 8 bases of the junction left unmatched. Germline lookup yields CDR1 MNHEY and CDR2 SVGAGI. The chain's CDR3 is CASRIDRVNTGELFF. In DNA form, the CDR3 reads TGTGCCAGCCGAATAGACAGGGTAAACACCGGGGAGCTGTTTTTT.

This chain joins TRBV28 and TRBJ1-2; possible D gene TRBD1, 6 bases. The CDR3 runs to 16 residues. V lost 6 bases and J 5 bases, leaving 22 bases between the germline ends. CDR1 MDHEN and CDR2 SYDVKM come from the germline V gene. The CDR3 protein is CASSIPPAQGSYGYTF. In DNA, the CDR3 is TGTGCCAGCAGCATCCCACCGGCACAGGGTTCATATGGCTACACCTTC.

The V and J genes are TRBV5-4 and TRBJ1-1, with D possibly TRBD1 on 5 matching bases. The CDR3 consists of 16 residues. Trimming shortened V by 5 bases and J by 4 bases, and 21 bases separated the two germline ends. Germline loops: CDR1 SGHNT, CDR2 YYREEE (reference sequence). The CDR3 region has the DNA TGTGCCAGCAGTTTTGGACGGAATGTTAGGGGCACTGAAGCTTTCTTT. Its protein product is CASSFGRNVRGTEAFF.